Listed below are T cell receptor beta chains from one sample, sequenced in a study of T-cell reconstitution after alpha-beta-depleted transplantation in children. One entry per CDR3 protein results from TCRdb running MiXCR on the PCR reads. The repertoire includes over 150,000 distinct CDR3 sequences, approximately 6.8% of them detected once, and roughly 3% sits in the top ten. The material sequenced was PBMCs from the stem cell graft donor, taken from the stem cell graft. The origin of the receptors is a human donor who donated a stem cell graft to a child with Wiskott-Aldrich syndrome. Each CDR3 is given with its conserved first and last residue. The order of the fields is V gene, clone size, J gene, D gene, CDR3 DNA, CDR3 protein. The D gene is left open where the match is weak. The size entry is marked missing in some rows and otherwise reads once, few, many or a size class.

V: TRBV6-1
size: -
J: TRBJ2-7
D: TRBD2
DNA: TGTGCCAGCAGCCTCGGCGGGAGGGCCTACGAGCAGTACTTC
CDR3: CASSLGGRAYEQYF

V: TRBV10-3
size: -
J: TRBJ2-7
D: -
DNA: TGTGCCATCAGTGTTGGCGTAAGCTCCTACGAGCAGTACTTC
CDR3: CAISVGVSSYEQYF

V: TRBV30
size: few
J: TRBJ1-1
D: TRBD1
DNA: TGTGCCTGGAGTGTGTGGGGACAGGCGAACACTGAAGCTTTCTTT
CDR3: CAWSVWGQANTEAFF

V: TRBV7-9
size: many
J: TRBJ1-2
D: -
DNA: TGTGCCAGCAGCCCCCGGACAGATTACTATGGCTACACCTTC
CDR3: CASSPRTDYYGYTF

V: TRBV3-1
size: many
J: TRBJ2-7
D: TRBD1
DNA: TGTGCCAGCAGCCACCGACAGGGCTCCTACGAGCAGTACTTC
CDR3: CASSHRQGSYEQYF

V: TRBV29-1
size: many
J: TRBJ1-2
D: -
DNA: TGCAGCGTTGATAGGGACTATGGCTACACCTTC
CDR3: CSVDRDYGYTF

V: TRBV11-2
size: few
J: TRBJ2-1
D: TRBD2
DNA: TGTGCCAGCAGCTTAGCGCGGGGGGGACAGCAGTTCTTC
CDR3: CASSLARGGQQFF

V: TRBV7-2
size: many
J: TRBJ2-1
D: TRBD2
DNA: TGTGCCAGCAGCTTAGTCCTAAGGAGTAGCGGGGGATATGAGCAGTTCTTC
CDR3: CASSLVLRSSGGYEQFF

V: TRBV3-1
size: -
J: TRBJ2-7
D: TRBD2
DNA: TGTGCCAGCAGCAGACTAGCGGGATTCGGTGAGCAGTACTTC
CDR3: CASSRLAGFGEQYF

V: TRBV30
size: few
J: TRBJ2-1
D: TRBD2
DNA: TGTGCCTGGAGCGCTTCGGGACTAGCGTCCTACAATGAGCAGTTCTTC
CDR3: CAWSASGLASYNEQFF

V: TRBV14
size: -
J: TRBJ2-3
D: -
DNA: TGTGCCAGCAGCCAAGCGGAGGGGAGCACAGATACGCAGTATTTT
CDR3: CASSQAEGSTDTQYF

V: TRBV5-1
size: many
J: TRBJ1-1
D: -
DNA: TGCGCCAGCAGCTTGGAGGGCGGGAACACTGAAGCTTTCTTT
CDR3: CASSLEGGNTEAFF

V: TRBV7-9
size: many
J: TRBJ2-2
D: TRBD1
DNA: TGTGCCAGCAGCTTCGGACAGGTTTCCGGGGAGCTGTTTTTT
CDR3: CASSFGQVSGELFF

V: TRBV20-1
size: many
J: TRBJ1-1
D: -
DNA: TGCAGTGCTGGGGGGGACATTTTGAACACTGAAGCTTTCTTT
CDR3: CSAGGDILNTEAFF

V: TRBV19
size: many
J: TRBJ1-2
D: TRBD1
DNA: TGTGCCAGTAGAGGACAGGGGGTCTCTGGCTACACCTTC
CDR3: CASRGQGVSGYTF

V: TRBV4-3
size: many
J: TRBJ2-3
D: -
DNA: TGCGCCAGCAGCTCCCAAAGGGGGGGAGATACGCAGTATTTT
CDR3: CASSSQRGGDTQYF

V: TRBV20-1
size: many
J: TRBJ2-2
D: -
DNA: TGCAGTGCTAGAACCCGGGGGTCCGGGGAGCTGTTTTTT
CDR3: CSARTRGSGELFF

V: TRBV20-1
size: many
J: TRBJ2-1
D: TRBD2
DNA: TGCAGTGCCCCGGACGGGAGGGGGAATGAGCAGTTCTTC
CDR3: CSAPDGRGNEQFF

V: TRBV24-1
size: -
J: TRBJ2-1
D: TRBD2
DNA: TGTGCCACCAGCGGGGCGGGGGGGGTATACAATGAGCAGTTCTTC
CDR3: CATSGAGGVYNEQFF

V: TRBV29-1
size: many
J: TRBJ2-7
D: -
DNA: TGCAGCGTTGAAGATCCCGGGTCCTACGAGCAGTACTTC
CDR3: CSVEDPGSYEQYF

V: TRBV5-1
size: many
J: TRBJ2-7
D: -
DNA: TGCGCCAGCAGCACACAGGGAAGGTCGGGCGAGCAGTACTTC
CDR3: CASSTQGRSGEQYF

V: TRBV6-5
size: many
J: TRBJ1-1
D: -
DNA: TGTGCCAGCAGTCTTAAGAATGGAAACACTGAAGCTTTCTTT
CDR3: CASSLKNGNTEAFF

V: TRBV29-1
size: -
J: TRBJ1-3
D: -
DNA: TGCAGCGTTGAGTCCCAGGACAGCGTCTCTGGAAACACCATATATTTT
CDR3: CSVESQDSVSGNTIYF

V: TRBV7-9
size: many
J: TRBJ1-5
D: -
DNA: TGTGCCAGCAGCTTGCCGGATAGCAATCAGCCCCAGCATTTT
CDR3: CASSLPDSNQPQHF

V: TRBV12-3/TRBV12-4
size: many
J: TRBJ1-4
D: -
DNA: TGTGCCAGCAGGCCAGGGAGTGCACCAACTAATGAAAAACTGTTTTTT
CDR3: CASRPGSAPTNEKLFF

V: TRBV5-1
size: few
J: TRBJ1-1
D: TRBD1
DNA: TGCGCCAGCAGCTACCGGGACAGTAGAAACACTGAAGCTTTCTTT
CDR3: CASSYRDSRNTEAFF

V: TRBV20-1
size: -
J: TRBJ1-1
D: -
DNA: TGCAGTGCTGCTAGGGCGAACACTGAAGCTTTCTTT
CDR3: CSAARANTEAFF

V: TRBV6-1
size: many
J: TRBJ1-6
D: -
DNA: TGTGCCAGCAGTGTAACTGGGAATTCACCCCTCCACTTT
CDR3: CASSVTGNSPLHF

V: TRBV7-9
size: -
J: TRBJ1-1
D: -
DNA: TGTGCCAGCAGCTTAATCTTGGGTTTCCCTGAAGCTTTCTTT
CDR3: CASSLILGFPEAFF